The next 10 T cell receptor beta chains were all read from a single sample in a study of T cells in Graves' hyperthyroidism and ophthalmopathy (dated by TCRdb to the late 2010s). The receptor library was made with multiplex PCR. Sequencer: Illumina HiSeq 2000. Amplification of TCR beta CDR3 regions was carried out from RNA transcripts. A first-round RT-PCR of the TCR CDR3 used the HTBI primer set with the Qiagen OneStep RT-PCR kit. The public reads were run again by TCRdb, first through fastp at Q25 and then through MiXCR, and only productive beta chains were kept. Rows merge per CDR3 protein into single entries with the most common DNA and genes. Present in this sample are about 500,000 distinct CDR3 sequences, approximately 15% of which were seen just once. The ten largest clones add up to around a sixth of the sample. Specimen: blood. All receptors come from a woman aged 18-29 years with Graves' hyperthyroidism.

V and J are TRBV19 and TRBJ2-1; 15 bases agree with TRBD2. Germline values: CDR1 LNHDA, CDR2 SQIVND (reference sequence). The CDR3 is made up of 15 amino acids. V lost 3 bases to trimming and J lost 8 bases; unmatched junction nucleotides: 2. The CDR3 reads CASSIGLAGGDEQFF. Written as DNA, the CDR3 is TGTGCCAGTAGTATCGGACTAGCGGGAGGGGATGAGCAGTTCTTC.

In regard to this clonotype: This may be a read error: a much more frequent sequence differs by one nucleotide. The rearrangement links TRBV30 to TRBJ2-2, with D possibly TRBD2 on 6 matching bases. Germline-derived CDR1 and CDR2 are GTSNPN and SVGIG (reference sequence). This CDR3 spans 14 amino acids. CDR3 in amino acids: CAWSATGVFGGLFF. CDR3 DNA sequence: TGTGCCTGGAGTGCAACGGGAGTATTTGGGGGGCTGTTTTTT.

This clonotype has at least ten counts. The chain joins TRBV18 to TRBJ1-4; unclear D gene. The CDR3 loop spans 14 amino acids. Germline V gene lookup returns CDR1 KGHSH and CDR2 LQKENI. Deletions cut 8 bases from V and 0 bases from J, with 10 bases between. CDR3 residues: CASTDQATNEKLFF. DNA of the CDR3: TGTGCCAGCACTGACCAGGCAACTAATGAAAAACTGTTTTTT. Combining the CDR3 with reference TRBV18 and TRBJ1-4 gives the whole variable domain NAGVMQNPRHLVRRRGQEARLRCSPMKGHSHVYWYRQLPEEGLKFMVYLQKENIIDESGMPKERFSAEFPKEGPSILRIQQVVRGDSAAYFCASTDQATNEKLFFGSGTQLSVL.

This clonotype was counted at least ten times. This chain joins TRBV11-2 and TRBJ2-1; TRBD1 matches at 11 bases. V dropped 8 bases and J dropped 7; count of bases not matched to a gene: 10. CDR1 is SGHAT and CDR2 is FQNNGV in the germline V gene. The CDR3 is 15 residues long. Here the CDR3 reads CASRRGQGARNEQFF. DNA for the CDR3: TGTGCCAGCCGGCGCGGACAGGGGGCTAGGAATGAGCAGTTCTTC.

As DNA, the CDR3 is TGTGCCAGCAGTGAATATGCGGGGAATGAGCAGTTCTTC. It yields the protein CASSEYAGNEQFF. The genes are TRBV6-1 and TRBJ2-1, with D possibly being TRBD2 (6 bases). The CDR3 is 13 amino acids. Looked up from germline, CDR1 is MNHNS and CDR2 is SASEGT. V shed 2 bases and J shed 7 bases, with 9 bases lying between them.

This clonotype was recorded at least ten times. The genes are TRBV11-3 and TRBJ2-3; D not certain. V was pared by 0 bases and J by 3 bases, with 4 bases between. In germline, CDR1 is SGHNT, CDR2 YENEEA. The CDR3 is 13 residues long. The CDR3 DNA is TGTGCCAGCAGCTTAGATGCAACAGATACGCAGTATTTT. It codes for CASSLDATDTQYF.

In its sample, this clonotype was seen a few times. This may come from a read error, since a much larger clone is one base off. V is TRBV27 and J is TRBJ1-1; TRBD1 might be the D (5 bases). In germline, CDR1 is MNHEY, CDR2 SMNVEV (reference sequence). This CDR3 region has 16 residues. Trimming removed 9 bases at V and 4 bases at J, with 24 bases between. Here the CDR3 DNA reads TGTGCCAGTTCCGCCTCCATAGGGGAGGGGAGCACTGAAGCTTTCTTT. Encoded protein: CASSASIGEGSTEAFF.

This clonotype appeared a few times. The V call is TRBV19, the J call TRBJ2-7; TRBD1 aligns across 7 bases. V gave up 5 bases and J gave up 4 bases; unmatched junction bases: 11. Germline V lookup: CDR1 LNHDA, CDR2 SQIVND (reference sequence). CDR3 size: 15 residues. The CDR3: CASSSPTGPIYEQYF. CDR3 bases: TGTGCCAGTAGTTCACCGACAGGGCCAATATACGAGCAGTACTTC. Supplemented by reference TRBV19 and TRBJ2-7, the full variable domain reads DGGITQSPKYLFRKEGQNVTLSCEQNLNHDAMYWYRQDPGQGLRLIYYSQIVNDFQKGDIAEGYSVSREKKESFPLTVTSAQKNPTAFYLCASSSPTGPIYEQYFGPGTRLTVT.

This rearrangement joins TRBV5-1 to TRBJ2-1; 13 bases align to TRBD2. The germline gives CDR1 SGHRS, CDR2 YFSETQ. The CDR3 extends over 17 amino acids. With V trimmed by 5 bases and J by 7 bases, 12 bases remained unmatched. In DNA, the CDR3 is TGCGCCAGCAGTCTCCGGACTAGCGGGAGCTCTCGAAATGAGCAGTTCTTC. This gives the protein CASSLRTSGSSRNEQFF.

V and J are TRBV14 and TRBJ2-7; tentative D call: TRBD2 (6 bases). Per the germline V gene, CDR1 is SGHDN and CDR2 is FVKESK. CDR3 length equals 15 residues. The V end was cut by 5 bases, the J end by 4 bases, with 18 bases between. This chain's CDR3 is CASSGGTSPLYEQYF. The CDR3 nucleotides read TGTGCCAGCAGCGGGGGAACTAGCCCATTGTACGAGCAGTACTTC.